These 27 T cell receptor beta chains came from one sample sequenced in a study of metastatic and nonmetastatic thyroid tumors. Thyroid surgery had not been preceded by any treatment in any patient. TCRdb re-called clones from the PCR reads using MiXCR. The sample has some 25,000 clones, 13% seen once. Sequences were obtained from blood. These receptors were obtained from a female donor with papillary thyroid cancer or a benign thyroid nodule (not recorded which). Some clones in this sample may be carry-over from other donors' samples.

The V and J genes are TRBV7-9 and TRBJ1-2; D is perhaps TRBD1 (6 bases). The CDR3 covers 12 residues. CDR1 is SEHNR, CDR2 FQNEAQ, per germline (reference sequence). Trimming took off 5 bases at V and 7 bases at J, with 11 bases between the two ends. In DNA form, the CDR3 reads TGTGCCAGCAGCCACAGGGAGGCTGGCTACACCTTC. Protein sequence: CASSHREAGYTF.

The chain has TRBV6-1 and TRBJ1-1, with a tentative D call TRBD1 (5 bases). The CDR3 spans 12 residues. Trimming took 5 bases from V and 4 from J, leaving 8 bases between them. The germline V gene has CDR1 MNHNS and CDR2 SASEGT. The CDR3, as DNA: TGTGCCAGCAGTAACAGGATCACTGAAGCTTTCTTT. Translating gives CASSNRITEAFF.

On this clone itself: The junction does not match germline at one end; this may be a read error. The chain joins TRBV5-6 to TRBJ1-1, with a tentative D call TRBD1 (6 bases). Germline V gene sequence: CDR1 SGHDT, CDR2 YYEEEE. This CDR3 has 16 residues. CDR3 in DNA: TGTGCCAGCAGACGGTGGACAGTTATCATGAACACTGAGGCTTTCTTT. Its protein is CASRRWTVIMNTEAFF.

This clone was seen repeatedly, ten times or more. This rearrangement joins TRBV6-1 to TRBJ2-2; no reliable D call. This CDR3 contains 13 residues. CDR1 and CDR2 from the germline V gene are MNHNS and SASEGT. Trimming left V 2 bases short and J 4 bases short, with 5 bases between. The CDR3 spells CASSERATGELFF. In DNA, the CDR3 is TGTGCCAGCAGTGAACGGGCCACCGGGGAGCTGTTTTTT.

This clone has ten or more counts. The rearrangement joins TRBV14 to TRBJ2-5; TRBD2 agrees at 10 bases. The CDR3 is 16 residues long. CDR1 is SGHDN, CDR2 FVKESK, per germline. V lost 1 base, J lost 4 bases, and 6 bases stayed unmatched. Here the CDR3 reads CASSQAPSGSRETQYF. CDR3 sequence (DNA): TGTGCCAGCAGCCAAGCGCCTAGCGGGAGTCGAGAGACCCAGTACTTC.

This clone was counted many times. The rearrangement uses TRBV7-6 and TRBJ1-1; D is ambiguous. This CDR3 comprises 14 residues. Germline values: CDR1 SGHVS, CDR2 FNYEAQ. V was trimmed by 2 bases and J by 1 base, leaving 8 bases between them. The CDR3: CASSLRQTNTEAFF. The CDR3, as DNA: TGTGCCAGCAGCTTACGGCAGACGAACACTGAAGCTTTCTTT.

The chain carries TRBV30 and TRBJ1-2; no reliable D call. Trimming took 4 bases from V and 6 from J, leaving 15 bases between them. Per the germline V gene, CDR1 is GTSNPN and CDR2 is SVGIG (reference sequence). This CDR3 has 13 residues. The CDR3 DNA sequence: TGTGCCTGGACCCTACGTGTAGCAAATGGCTACACCTTC. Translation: CAWTLRVANGYTF.

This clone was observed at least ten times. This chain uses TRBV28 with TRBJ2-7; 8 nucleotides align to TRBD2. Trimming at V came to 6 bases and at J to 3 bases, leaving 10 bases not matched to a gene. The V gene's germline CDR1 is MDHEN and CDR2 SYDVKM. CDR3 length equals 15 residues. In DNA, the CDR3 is TGTGCCAGCAGGAGCGGGAGTTCAGGCAGCTACGAGCAGTACTTC. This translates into CASRSGSSGSYEQYF.

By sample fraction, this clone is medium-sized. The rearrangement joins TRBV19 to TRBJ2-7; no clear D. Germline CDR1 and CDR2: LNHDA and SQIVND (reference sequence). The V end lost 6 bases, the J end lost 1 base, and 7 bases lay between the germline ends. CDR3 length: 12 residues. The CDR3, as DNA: TGTGCCAGTAGGGGCGGTTCCTACGAGCAGTACTTC. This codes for CASRGGSYEQYF.

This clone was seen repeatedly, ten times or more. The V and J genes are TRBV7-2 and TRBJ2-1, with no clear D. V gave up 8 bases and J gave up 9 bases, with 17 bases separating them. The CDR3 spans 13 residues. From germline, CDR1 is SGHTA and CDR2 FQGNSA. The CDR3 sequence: CASHRGPRSEQFF. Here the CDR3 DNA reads TGTGCCAGCCACCGCGGTCCGAGGAGTGAGCAGTTCTTC. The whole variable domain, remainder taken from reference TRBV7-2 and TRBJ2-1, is GAGVSQSPSNKVTEKGKDVELRCDPISGHTALYWYRQSLGQGLEFLIYFQGNSAPDKSGLPSDRFSAERTGGSVSTLTIQRTQQEDSAVYLCASHRGPRSEQFFGPGTRLTVL.

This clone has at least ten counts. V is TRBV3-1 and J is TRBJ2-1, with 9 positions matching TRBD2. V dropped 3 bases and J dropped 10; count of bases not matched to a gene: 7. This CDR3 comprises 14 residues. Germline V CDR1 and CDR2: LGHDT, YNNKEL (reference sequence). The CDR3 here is CASSQGSGSYEQFF. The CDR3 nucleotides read TGTGCCAGCAGCCAGGGTAGCGGGAGTTACGAGCAGTTCTTC.

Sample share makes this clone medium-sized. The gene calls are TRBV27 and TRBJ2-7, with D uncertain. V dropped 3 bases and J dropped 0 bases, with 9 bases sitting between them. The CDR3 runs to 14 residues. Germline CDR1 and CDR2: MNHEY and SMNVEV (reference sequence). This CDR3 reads CASSFTANSYEQYF. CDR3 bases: TGTGCCAGCAGTTTTACAGCTAACTCCTACGAGCAGTACTTC.

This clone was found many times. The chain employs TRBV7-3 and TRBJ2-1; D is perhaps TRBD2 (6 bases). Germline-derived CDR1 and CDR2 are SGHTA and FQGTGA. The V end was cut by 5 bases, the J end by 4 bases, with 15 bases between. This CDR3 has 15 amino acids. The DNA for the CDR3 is TGTGCCAGCAGCCCCCGTGGTAGCGGATACAATGAGCAGTTCTTC. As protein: CASSPRGSGYNEQFF.

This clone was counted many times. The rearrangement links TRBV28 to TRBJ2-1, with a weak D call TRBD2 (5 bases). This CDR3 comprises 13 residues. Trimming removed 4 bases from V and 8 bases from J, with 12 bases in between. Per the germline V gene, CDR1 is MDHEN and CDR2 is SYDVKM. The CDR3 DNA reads TGTGCCAGCAGTTCGTCTAGCCCCGATGAGCAGTTCTTC. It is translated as CASSSSSPDEQFF. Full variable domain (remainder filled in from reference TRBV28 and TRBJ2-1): DVKVTQSSRYLVKRTGEKVFLECVQDMDHENMFWYRQDPGLGLRLIYFSYDVKMKEKGDIPEGYSVSREKKERFSLILESASTNQTSMYLCASSSSSPDEQFFGPGTRLTVL.

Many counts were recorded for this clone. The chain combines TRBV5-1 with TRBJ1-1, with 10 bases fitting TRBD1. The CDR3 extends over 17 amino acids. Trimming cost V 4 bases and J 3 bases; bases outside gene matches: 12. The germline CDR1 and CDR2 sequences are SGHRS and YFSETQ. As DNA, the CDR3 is TGCGCCAGCAGCAGGGGGCCGGGACAGGGGAAGTACACTGAAGCTTTCTTT. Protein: CASSRGPGQGKYTEAFF. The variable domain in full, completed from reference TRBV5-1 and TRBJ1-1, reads KAGVTQTPRYLIKTRGQQVTLSCSPISGHRSVSWYQQTPGQGLQFLFEYFSETQRNKGNFPGRFSGRQFSNSRSEMNVSTLELGDSALYLCASSRGPGQGKYTEAFFGQGTRLTVV.

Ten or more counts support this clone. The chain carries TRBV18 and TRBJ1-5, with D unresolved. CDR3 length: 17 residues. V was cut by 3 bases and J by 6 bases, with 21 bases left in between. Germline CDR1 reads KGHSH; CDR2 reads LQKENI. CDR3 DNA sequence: TGTGCCAGCTCACCTAGATCGATCACCTTTCAGGTTCAGCCCCAGCATTTT. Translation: CASSPRSITFQVQPQHF.

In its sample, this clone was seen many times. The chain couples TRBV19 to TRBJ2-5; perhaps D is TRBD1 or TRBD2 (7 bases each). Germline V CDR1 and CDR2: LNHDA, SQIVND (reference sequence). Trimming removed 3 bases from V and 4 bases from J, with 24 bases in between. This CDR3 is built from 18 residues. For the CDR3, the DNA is TGTGCCAGTAGTATGCGGGACAGCCGGACTAGACCGTTAGAGACCCAGTACTTC. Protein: CASSMRDSRTRPLETQYF.

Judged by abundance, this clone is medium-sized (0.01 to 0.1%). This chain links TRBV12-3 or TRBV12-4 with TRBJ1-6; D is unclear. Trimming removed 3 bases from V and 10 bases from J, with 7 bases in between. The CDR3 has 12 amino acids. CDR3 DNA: TGTGCCAGCAGTTTCAGTCGCTCACCCCTCCACTTT. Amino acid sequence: CASSFSRSPLHF.

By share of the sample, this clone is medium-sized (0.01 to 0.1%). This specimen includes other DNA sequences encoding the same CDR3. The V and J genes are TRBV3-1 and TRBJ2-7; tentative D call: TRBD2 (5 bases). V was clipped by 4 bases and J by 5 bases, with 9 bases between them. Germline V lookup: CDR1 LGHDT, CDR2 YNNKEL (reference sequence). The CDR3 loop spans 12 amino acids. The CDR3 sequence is CASSPQADEQYF. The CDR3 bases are TGTGCCAGCAGCCCCCAAGCGGACGAGCAGTACTTC.

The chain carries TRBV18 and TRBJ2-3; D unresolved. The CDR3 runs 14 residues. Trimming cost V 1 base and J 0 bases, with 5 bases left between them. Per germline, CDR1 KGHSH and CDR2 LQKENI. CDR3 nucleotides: TGTGCCAGCTCACCACAGGTGAGCACAGATACGCAGTATTTT. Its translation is CASSPQVSTDTQYF.

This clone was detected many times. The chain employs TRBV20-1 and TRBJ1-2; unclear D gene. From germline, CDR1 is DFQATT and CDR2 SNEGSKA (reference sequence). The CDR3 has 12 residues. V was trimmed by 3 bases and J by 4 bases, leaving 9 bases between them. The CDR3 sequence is CSASTRAYGYTF. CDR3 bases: TGCAGTGCTAGTACTCGAGCCTATGGCTACACCTTC.

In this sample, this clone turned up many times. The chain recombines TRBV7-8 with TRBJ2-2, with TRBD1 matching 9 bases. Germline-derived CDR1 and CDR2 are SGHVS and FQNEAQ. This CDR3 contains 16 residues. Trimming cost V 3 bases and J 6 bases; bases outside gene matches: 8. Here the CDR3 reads CASSLRTGQGPGELFF. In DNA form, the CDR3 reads TGTGCCAGCAGCTTGAGAACGGGACAGGGTCCCGGGGAGCTGTTTTTT.

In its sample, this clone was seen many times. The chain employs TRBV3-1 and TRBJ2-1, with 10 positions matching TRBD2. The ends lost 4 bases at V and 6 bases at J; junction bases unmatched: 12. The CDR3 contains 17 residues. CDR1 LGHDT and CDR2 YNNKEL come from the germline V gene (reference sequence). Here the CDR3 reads CASSPEGGAGGGNEQFF. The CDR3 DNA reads TGTGCCAGCAGCCCAGAAGGGGGAGCGGGAGGGGGCAATGAGCAGTTCTTC.

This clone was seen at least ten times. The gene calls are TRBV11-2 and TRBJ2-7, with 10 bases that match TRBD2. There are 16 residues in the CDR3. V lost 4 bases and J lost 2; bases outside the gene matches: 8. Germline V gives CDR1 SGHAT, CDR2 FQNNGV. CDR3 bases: TGTGCCAGCAGCTCGAAGACTAGCGGGTCTACCTACGAGCAGTACTTC. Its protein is CASSSKTSGSTYEQYF.

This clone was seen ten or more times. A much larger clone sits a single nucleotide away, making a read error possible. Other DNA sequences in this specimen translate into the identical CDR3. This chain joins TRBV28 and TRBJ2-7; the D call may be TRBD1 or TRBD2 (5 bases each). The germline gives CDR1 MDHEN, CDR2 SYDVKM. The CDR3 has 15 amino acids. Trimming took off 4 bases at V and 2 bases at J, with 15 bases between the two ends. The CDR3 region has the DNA TGTGCCAGCAGTTCGGGGCCCTCCACGCCCTACGAGCAGTACTTC. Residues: CASSSGPSTPYEQYF.

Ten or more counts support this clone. The CDR3 sequence: CSASPGQGAKVLTF. CDR3 coding DNA: TGCAGTGCTAGCCCCGGACAGGGGGCGAAGGTCCTGACTTTC. The chain links TRBV20-1 to TRBJ2-6; 11 bases map to TRBD1. V was pared by 3 bases and J by 13 bases, with 8 bases of the junction left unmatched. Germline V CDR1 and CDR2: DFQATT, SNEGSKA (reference sequence). The CDR3 is 14 residues long.

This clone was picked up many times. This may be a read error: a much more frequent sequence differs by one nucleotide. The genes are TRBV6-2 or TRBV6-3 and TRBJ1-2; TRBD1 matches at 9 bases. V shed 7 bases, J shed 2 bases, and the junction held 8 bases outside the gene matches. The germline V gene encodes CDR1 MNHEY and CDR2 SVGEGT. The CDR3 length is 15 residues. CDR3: CASNPPGTGNYGYTF. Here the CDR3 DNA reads TGTGCCAGCAATCCGCCCGGGACAGGGAACTATGGCTACACCTTC.